This TCR beta chain was sequenced during a study of graft-versus-host responses after intestinal transplantation. About the research overall: The whole recipient group had anti-thymocyte globulin induction followed by tacrolimus and steroids for around 3 years. Broader study findings: Early post-transplant HvG declines showed an association with peak circulating GvH clone levels. Individuals carrying graft-donor T cell macrochimerism showed high graft-versus-host to host-versus-graft clonal ratios in allografts.

Libraries were prepared by immunoSEQ multiplex PCR; TCRdb keeps only in-frame clonotypes and omits some of them. The repertoire includes about 21,000 clones, 25% to 35% of them detected once, and about 9.3% sits in the top ten. The authors seeded about 200,000 CFSE-labeled responder cells together with about 200,000 irradiated stimulator cells tagged with violet dye. The CDR3 spans 12 residues. Germline V gives CDR1 SQVTM, CDR2 ANQGSEA. V was shortened by 6 bases and J by 1 base, with 9 bases between the two germline ends. Regarding this clone: The sample carries other DNA sequences with the same CDR3.

This specimen consisted of alloreactive CD8+ T cells from a mixed lymphocyte reaction culture, obtained before intestinal transplant. The subset is: CFSE-low proliferating T cells sorted from roughly 6-day pre-transplant mixed lymphocyte reaction (GvH or HvG direction). The J gene is TRBJ1-1, the V gene TRBV29-1; D not resolved. This clonotype was sampled from a human patient who received an intestinal transplant. The CDR3, as DNA: TGCAGCGTGCGGACTGGGAACACTGAAGCTTTCTTT. Amino acids: CSVRTGNTEAFF.